These 18 T cell receptor beta chains were sequenced from one sample in a study of shared clonotypes between healthy human individuals. This table comes from immunoSEQ multiplex PCR, and its TCRdb copy is limited to in-frame clones, with some not included. The data contain roughly 810,000 clones, just over 95% of them singletons. In the naive CD8 group, cells lacked CD45RO and were positively selected for CCR7, so terminally differentiated effector memory CD45RA+ cells were left out. Material: naive CD8+ T cells sorted from blood. Source of these receptors: a young man in good health.

The rearrangement links TRBV7-9 to TRBJ2-7, with 7 bases lining up with TRBD2. The V segment lost 4 bases and the J segment 0 bases; nucleotides outside the gene matches: 6. The CDR3 runs 15 residues. The germline gives CDR1 SEHNR, CDR2 FQNEAQ (reference sequence). CDR3 region: CASSSSGLSSYEQYF. The CDR3 DNA is TGTGCCAGCAGCTCTAGCGGTTTGAGCTCCTACGAGCAGTACTTC. Combining the CDR3 with reference TRBV7-9 and TRBJ2-7 gives the whole variable domain DTGVSQNPRHKITKRGQNVTFRCDPISEHNRLYWYRQTLGQGPEFLTYFQNEAQLEKSRLLSDRFSAERPKGSFSTLEIQRTEQGDSAMYLCASSSSGLSSYEQYFGPGTRLTVT.

The V gene is TRBV7-9, the J gene TRBJ2-5, with D tentatively TRBD1 (6 bases). CDR3 size: 15 residues. Trimming removed 5 bases from V and 3 bases from J, with 16 bases in between. The germline CDR1 and CDR2 sequences are SEHNR and FQNEAQ (reference sequence). CDR3 bases: TGTGCCAGCAGCATTCTGACAGGAGGCAAAGAGACCCAGTACTTC. Protein product: CASSILTGGKETQYF.

The chain links TRBV4-1 to TRBJ1-1; weak D call: TRBD1 (6 bases). In germline, CDR1 is MGHRA, CDR2 YSYEKL. V was shortened by 8 bases and J by 3 bases, with 10 bases between the two germline ends. The CDR3 extends over 12 amino acids. In DNA, the CDR3 is TGCGCCAGCGGGGGCATGGACACTGAAGCTTTCTTT. This encodes CASGGMDTEAFF.

The chain recombines TRBV7-9 with TRBJ2-7, with TRBD2 matching over 8 bases. After removal of 10 bases from V and 6 bases from J, the junction contained 14 bases not matched to a gene. This CDR3 region has 14 residues. CDR1 is SEHNR, CDR2 FQNEAQ, per germline (reference sequence). CDR3 amino acids: CATTSRGDPFEQYF. Here the CDR3 DNA reads TGTGCCACCACCTCGCGGGGGGATCCCTTCGAGCAGTACTTC.

This clone was recorded only once. Other DNA sequences in the sample encode the same CDR3. The CDR3 here is CAISAGSNQPQHF. CDR3 DNA sequence: TGTGCCATCAGTGCAGGGTCCAATCAGCCCCAGCATTTT. The chain carries TRBV10-3 and TRBJ1-5, with a possible D match to TRBD1 (5 bases). Deletions cut 4 bases from V and 3 bases from J, with 7 bases between. Germline lookup yields CDR1 ENHRY and CDR2 SYGVKD. CDR3 length: 13 amino acids.

The chain joins TRBV7-9 to TRBJ2-7; D may be TRBD1 or TRBD2 (5 bases each). Trimming took off 5 bases at V and 6 bases at J, with 11 bases between the two ends. The CDR3 length is 12 residues. Germline CDR1 is SEHNR and CDR2 is FQNEAQ (reference sequence). Written as DNA, the CDR3 is TGTGCCAGCAGCCTTTTCGGGACCGAGCAGTACTTC. It encodes CASSLFGTEQYF.

The chain employs TRBV6-6 and TRBJ2-5; 10 nucleotides match TRBD1. The J segment lost 8 bases and the V segment lost 6 bases, leaving 15 bases of the junction unmatched. CDR3 length: 16 residues. The germline V gene has CDR1 MNHNY and CDR2 SVGAGI (reference sequence). CDR3 loop: CASRKPRSGTGVTQYF. DNA of the CDR3: TGTGCCAGCAGAAAACCTCGGTCCGGGACAGGGGTTACCCAGTACTTC.

This clone occurred once. The rearrangement joins TRBV7-9 to TRBJ2-7; D not resolved. V shed 1 base and J shed 2 bases, with 9 bases lying between them. The CDR3 contains 14 residues. From germline, CDR1 is SEHNR and CDR2 FQNEAQ (reference sequence). The CDR3 sequence is CASSLVLRPYEQYF. The DNA for the CDR3 is TGTGCCAGCAGCTTAGTCCTAAGGCCCTACGAGCAGTACTTC.

The chain couples TRBV9 to TRBJ2-1; D is possibly TRBD1 (6 bases). Trimming shortened V by 0 bases and J by 2 bases, and 9 bases separated the two germline ends. The CDR3 sequence is 15 residues long. Germline V gives CDR1 SGDLS, CDR2 YYNGEE. The CDR3 bases are TGTGCCAGCAGCGTAGGTAGGGGGACCTACAATGAGCAGTTCTTC. It specifies CASSVGRGTYNEQFF.

The chain joins TRBV27 to TRBJ1-2, with 8 positions matching TRBD1. The CDR3 length is 15 residues. The germline gives CDR1 MNHEY, CDR2 SMNVEV (reference sequence). V gave up 1 base and J gave up 8 bases; unmatched junction bases: 9. CDR3: CASSLYSGQGKGYTF. The CDR3 region has the DNA TGTGCCAGCAGTTTATATTCCGGACAGGGCAAGGGCTACACCTTC.

In regard to this clone: The same CDR3 also results from other DNA sequences found in this sample. This chain joins TRBV19 and TRBJ2-7; D may be TRBD2 (6 bases). V was shortened by 5 bases and J by 1 base, with 6 bases between the two germline ends. CDR1 and CDR2 (germline): LNHDA, SQIVND (reference sequence). This CDR3 region has 12 residues. In DNA, the CDR3 is TGTGCCAGTAGTGGGGGGTCCTACGAGCAGTACTTC. The encoded protein is CASSGGSYEQYF. The entire variable domain, with the rest obtained from reference TRBV19 and TRBJ2-7, is as follows: DGGITQSPKYLFRKEGQNVTLSCEQNLNHDAMYWYRQDPGQGLRLIYYSQIVNDFQKGDIAEGYSVSREKKESFPLTVTSAQKNPTAFYLCASSGGSYEQYFGPGTRLTVT.

The chain uses TRBV4-3 and TRBJ2-2; TRBD1 agrees at 7 bases. Germline V lookup: CDR1 LGHNA, CDR2 YSLEER. This CDR3 contains 16 residues. With V trimmed by 1 base and J by 0 bases, 2 bases remained unmatched. This CDR3 reads CASSQAGQSNTGELFF. CDR3 in DNA: TGCGCCAGCAGCCAAGCGGGACAGTCGAACACCGGGGAGCTGTTTTTT.

This clone was observed a single time. The sample has other DNA sequences that encode this CDR3 too. This chain links TRBV7-9 with TRBJ1-5; 10 positions match TRBD1. This CDR3 comprises 14 residues. CDR1 and CDR2 from the germline V gene are SEHNR and FQNEAQ (reference sequence). With 4 bases clipped from V and 4 bases from J, the junction kept 1 base outside the gene matches. For the CDR3, the DNA is TGTGCCAGCAGCTCGGGACAGGGGAATCAGCCCCAGCATTTT. The encoded protein is CASSSGQGNQPQHF.

This chain joins TRBV5-6 and TRBJ2-1; the D gene is possibly TRBD2 (5 bases). The germline V and J ends were trimmed by 3 bases and 7 bases, with 14 bases remaining between them. CDR1 is SGHDT, CDR2 YYEEEE, per germline. The CDR3 is made up of 14 amino acids. The CDR3 loop reads CASSSVLVLNEQFF. CDR3 DNA: TGTGCCAGCAGCTCGGTACTAGTTTTAAATGAGCAGTTCTTC.

The J gene is TRBJ1-1, the V gene TRBV29-1; 7 nucleotides line up with TRBD1. Unmatched junction bases numbered 7, after V lost 5 bases and J lost 10 bases. The CDR3 totals 11 residues. Germline CDR1 and CDR2: SQVTM and ANQGSEA. The CDR3 here is CSVQGGEGAFF. The CDR3 DNA reads TGCAGCGTTCAGGGGGGCGAGGGAGCTTTCTTT. The variable domain in full, with the rest retrieved from reference TRBV29-1 and TRBJ1-1, is SAVISQKPSRDICQRGTSLTIQCQVDSQVTMMFWYRQQPGQSLTLIATANQGSEATYESGFVIDKFPISRPNLTFSTLTVSNMSPEDSSIYLCSVQGGEGAFFGQGTRLTVV.

This sequence joins TRBV7-9 and TRBJ2-7, with no clear D. The germline CDR1 and CDR2 sequences are SEHNR and FQNEAQ (reference sequence). With 4 bases removed from V and 0 bases from J, the gap between germline ends came to 16 bases. This CDR3 has 16 amino acids. The CDR3 loop is CASSWDPRTSSYEQYF. CDR3 coding DNA: TGTGCCAGCAGCTGGGATCCGCGGACCAGCTCCTACGAGCAGTACTTC.

The chain employs TRBV27 and TRBJ2-7, with D perhaps TRBD1 or TRBD2 (5 bases each). Germline V gene sequence: CDR1 MNHEY, CDR2 SMNVEV (reference sequence). V lost 2 bases, J lost 7 bases, and 15 bases lay in between. The CDR3 is 14 residues long. The CDR3 sequence is CASSLVGPNLEQYF. DNA of the CDR3: TGTGCCAGCAGTTTAGTGGGACCCAACTTGGAGCAGTACTTC.

The chain has TRBV5-8 and TRBJ2-1, with TRBD2 identical over 9 bases. J was trimmed by 0 bases and V by 2 bases; bases with no gene match: 12. Germline V gene data show CDR1 as SGHTS and CDR2 as YDEGEE. The CDR3 contains 19 residues. The CDR3 DNA reads TGTGCCAGCAGCTTTAGGGGACTAGCAGGAGGGAGCTCCTACAATGAGCAGTTCTTC. Translation gives CASSFRGLAGGSSYNEQFF.